Below, one T cell receptor beta chain is given with its context. Its antigen is not identified. Thawed PBMCs were FACS-sorted into unstimulated CD4+CD25+CD127- regulatory T cells, CD4+CD25- non-regulatory cells, CD4 and CD8 cells. Using immunoSEQ multiplex PCR, the repertoire was profiled, and TCRdb retains in-frame clones only, with some absent. The sample carries about 77,000 clones, roughly 98% recorded once. This record comes from a study of Tregs in tolerant kidney transplant recipients. On the study more broadly: Related graft donors supplied nonmyeloablative bone marrow transplants, and mixed chimerism was transient.

Study-wide findings and caveats: Donor-specific Treg expansion exceeded global Treg expansion in tolerant patients, suggesting antigen drive. Biological reproducibility was not directly addressed, but technical replication error appeared minimal.

The germline gives CDR1 SGHVS, CDR2 FQNEAQ. Losses at the gene ends were 7 bases for V and 5 bases for J; bases not matched to a gene: 12. CDR3 length: 15 amino acids. This TCR came from a human donor who received a combined kidney and bone marrow transplant. The sequenced sample was CD4+ T cells from blood, obtained before the transplant. This rearrangement joins TRBV7-8 to TRBJ2-5, with 8 bases fitting TRBD1. The CDR3 DNA reads as TGTGCCAGCACCGTAAGGGCAGGGGGCTTGGAGACCCAGTACTTC. Amino acids: CASTVRAGGLETQYF. Full variable domain (missing parts from reference TRBV7-8 and TRBJ2-5): GAGVSQSPRYKVAKRGQDVALRCDPISGHVSLFWYQQALGQGPEFLTYFQNEAQLDKSGLPSDRFFAERPEGSVSTLKIQRTQQEDSAVYLCASTVRAGGLETQYFGPGTRLLVL.